The 13 T cell receptor beta chains below come from one sample, sequenced in a study of T cell responses to AZD1222 COVID-19 vaccine. The repertoire was sequenced with immunoSEQ multiplex PCR; TCRdb's copy has only in-frame clones and lacks some. The data show more than 100,000 clones, with 92% seen just once and about 7.7% held by the top ten. Here the sequenced sample was peripheral blood, taken 28 days after the second AZD1222 dose. These receptors originate from an adult who received the AZD1222 COVID-19 vaccine.

The rearrangement uses TRBV24-1 and TRBJ2-1; no clear D gene. Germline V CDR1 and CDR2: KGHDR, SFDVKD. This CDR3 contains 20 residues. V shed 7 bases and J shed 0 bases, with 27 bases lying between them. This CDR3 is CATSDPLVPGPRSSYNEQFF. The CDR3 bases are TGTGCCACCAGCGACCCCCTAGTCCCAGGCCCTCGCAGCTCCTACAATGAGCAGTTCTTC.

The chain uses TRBV28 and TRBJ1-2; D unresolved. Trimming stripped 5 bases from V and 1 base from J, with 8 bases between. Germline CDR1 MDHEN, CDR2 SYDVKM. This CDR3 region has 13 residues. The CDR3 loop is CASSGVGNYGYTF. The DNA for the CDR3 is TGTGCCAGCAGTGGGGTGGGTAACTATGGCTACACCTTC.

The rearrangement uses TRBV7-9 and TRBJ2-7; D possibly corresponds to TRBD1 (6 bases). Trimming pared 5 bases from V and 2 bases from J, leaving 13 bases between. This CDR3 has 14 residues. The germline V gene has CDR1 SEHNR and CDR2 FQNEAQ (reference sequence). For the CDR3, the DNA is TGTGCCAGCAGCCCCGCCGGGACAACCTACGAGCAGTACTTC. As protein: CASSPAGTTYEQYF.

The chain employs TRBV3-1 (or the pseudogene TRBV3-2) and TRBJ2-1, with 14 bases fitting TRBD2. Germline CDR1 reads LGHDT; CDR2 reads YNNKEL (reference sequence). V dropped 4 bases and J dropped 8; count of bases not matched to a gene: 10. The CDR3 is made up of 17 amino acids. The CDR3: CASSLEMTSGRADEQFF. The CDR3 region has the DNA TGTGCCAGCAGCCTCGAAATGACTAGCGGGAGGGCCGATGAGCAGTTCTTC.

The chain recombines TRBV15 with TRBJ2-5; the D is unclear. CDR1 is LNHNV, CDR2 YYDKDF, per germline (reference sequence). V was pared by 0 bases and J by 5 bases, with 19 bases between. This CDR3 contains 17 residues. CDR3 in amino acids: CATSRDASGNERETQYF. The DNA of the CDR3 is TGTGCCACCAGCAGAGATGCCTCGGGTAATGAACGGGAGACCCAGTACTTC. The full variable domain, rest sourced from reference TRBV15 and TRBJ2-5, is DAMVIQNPRYQVTQFGKPVTLSCSQTLNHNVMYWYQQKSSQAPKLLFHYYDKDFNNEADTPDNFQSRRPNTSFCFLDIRSPGLGDTAMYLCATSRDASGNERETQYFGPGTRLLVL.

V gene TRBV11-2 combines with J gene TRBJ2-1; D assignment may be TRBD1 or TRBD2 (5 bases each). Trimming stripped 0 bases from V and 12 bases from J, with 12 bases between. CDR1 is SGHAT and CDR2 is FQNNGV in the germline V gene. The CDR3 extends over 13 amino acids. The CDR3 loop is CASSLDEWGSQFF. CDR3 nucleotide sequence: TGTGCCAGCAGCTTAGATGAGTGGGGGTCGCAGTTCTTC.

The chain links TRBV7-8 to TRBJ1-3; the D is unclear. V was shortened by 3 bases and J by 0 bases, with 9 bases between the two germline ends. Germline CDR1 SGHVS, CDR2 FQNEAQ. This CDR3 spans 15 amino acids. CDR3 sequence (DNA): TGTGCCAGCAGCTTGGGGTCATACTCTGGAAACACCATATATTTT. Encoded protein: CASSLGSYSGNTIYF.

The V and J genes are TRBV9 and TRBJ2-5, with 8 bases matching TRBD1. This CDR3 comprises 17 residues. V shed 3 bases, J shed 5 bases, and the junction held 15 bases outside the gene matches. Germline values: CDR1 SGDLS, CDR2 YYNGEE. The CDR3 DNA follows: TGTGCCAGCAGCGGGGATGCCAGGACAGGGTATCGTGAGACCCAGTACTTC. Translating it yields CASSGDARTGYRETQYF.

The chain combines TRBV11-2 with TRBJ2-2; D unclear. CDR1 is SGHAT and CDR2 is FQNNGV in the germline V gene. The V gene lost 4 bases and the J gene lost 5 bases, with 8 bases spanning the gap. The CDR3 has 13 residues. CDR3 nucleotides: TGTGCCAGCAGCTATGTGACTACCGGGGAGCTGTTTTTT. This codes for CASSYVTTGELFF.

The gene calls are TRBV14 and TRBJ1-3; D may be TRBD1 (5 bases). Trimming cost V 5 bases and J 4 bases, with 18 bases left between them. There are 16 residues in the CDR3. CDR1 is SGHDN, CDR2 FVKESK, per germline. The CDR3 sequence: CASSSLGAGSGNTIYF. In DNA, the CDR3 is TGTGCCAGCAGCTCCCTCGGGGCAGGATCAGGAAACACCATATATTTT.

The chain uses TRBV5-4 and TRBJ2-1; D is unclear. V lost 1 base and J 4 bases, leaving 6 bases between the germline ends. The CDR3 totals 13 residues. The V gene's germline CDR1 is SGHNT and CDR2 YYREEE (reference sequence). The CDR3 DNA sequence: TGTGCCAGCAGCTTGCAATCATACAATGAGCAGTTCTTC. Encoded protein: CASSLQSYNEQFF. The full variable domain, with the rest looked up from reference TRBV5-4 and TRBJ2-1, is ETGVTQSPTHLIKTRGQQVTLRCSSQSGHNTVSWYQQALGQGPQFIFQYYREEENGRGNFPPRFSGLQFPNYSSELNVNALELDDSALYLCASSLQSYNEQFFGPGTRLTVL.

This clone was observed a handful of times. V is TRBV28 and J is TRBJ2-5; 7 bases agree with TRBD1. Germline V gives CDR1 MDHEN, CDR2 SYDVKM. V lost 6 bases, J lost 1 base, and 2 bases stayed unmatched. This CDR3 has 13 amino acids. CDR3 coding DNA: TGTGCCAGCAGGAAGGGGGCCCAAGAGACCCAGTACTTC. It codes for CASRKGAQETQYF.

This clone was detected only once. V usage is TRBV28 and J usage is TRBJ2-2, with TRBD2 matching over 14 bases. Germline CDR1 reads MDHEN; CDR2 reads SYDVKM. V gave up 9 bases and J gave up 3 bases; unmatched junction bases: 12. The CDR3 has 18 residues. DNA of the CDR3: TGTGCCAGGATGAACGAGGGACTAGCGGGAGTGTACACCGGGGAGCTGTTTTTT. Protein sequence: CARMNEGLAGVYTGELFF.